The rows below give T cell receptor beta chains drawn from one sample of a study of T cells in Graves' hyperthyroidism and ophthalmopathy. TCRdb re-derived calls from the multiplex PCR reads in MiXCR, one entry per CDR3 protein. The sample has approximately 740,000 distinct CDR3 sequences, approximately 14% seen once. Material: blood. The receptors originated from a woman aged 18-29 years with Graves' hyperthyroidism. The CDR3 runs from the conserved cysteine through the conserved F or W. The D gene is left open where the match is weak.

v_call: TRBV12-3/TRBV12-4
j_call: TRBJ2-2
d_call: TRBD2
cdr3_aa: CASSLVREDGTGELFF

v_call: TRBV19
j_call: TRBJ2-7
d_call: TRBD1
cdr3_aa: CASTPAWGGQGKYEQYF

v_call: TRBV28
j_call: TRBJ2-3
d_call: NA
cdr3_aa: CASSLGVGGIGTDTQYF

v_call: TRBV7-2
j_call: TRBJ1-6
d_call: NA
cdr3_aa: CASRQNRESPLHF

v_call: TRBV20-1
j_call: TRBJ2-7
d_call: NA
cdr3_aa: CSARVPTSYYERYF

v_call: TRBV7-2
j_call: TRBJ2-1
d_call: NA
cdr3_aa: CASSLLQVANEQFF

v_call: TRBV3-1
j_call: TRBJ2-7
d_call: NA
cdr3_aa: CASSQMTATYEQYF

v_call: TRBV7-8
j_call: TRBJ2-7
d_call: NA
cdr3_aa: CASSPKGGDYEQYF

v_call: TRBV2
j_call: TRBJ1-2
d_call: NA
cdr3_aa: CASRQFNYGYTF

v_call: TRBV25-1
j_call: TRBJ2-1
d_call: NA
cdr3_aa: CASSDLLESSYNEQFF

v_call: TRBV6-5
j_call: TRBJ1-3
d_call: NA
cdr3_aa: CASSYSQGPGNTIYF

v_call: TRBV20-1
j_call: TRBJ1-1
d_call: NA
cdr3_aa: CSARSRPEAFF

v_call: TRBV5-6
j_call: TRBJ1-1
d_call: NA
cdr3_aa: CASSRDVEYTEAFF

v_call: TRBV10-1
j_call: TRBJ2-5
d_call: TRBD1
cdr3_aa: CASSESTGKETQYF

v_call: TRBV10-3
j_call: TRBJ2-7
d_call: NA
cdr3_aa: CAISEGGPRNEQYF

v_call: TRBV9
j_call: TRBJ2-1
d_call: TRBD2
cdr3_aa: CASSVRSGLAGSEQFF

v_call: TRBV5-1
j_call: TRBJ2-3
d_call: NA
cdr3_aa: CASSLPGAGGTDTQYF

v_call: TRBV18
j_call: TRBJ2-7
d_call: NA
cdr3_aa: CASSPMGETYEQYF

v_call: TRBV29-1
j_call: TRBJ2-7
d_call: TRBD2
cdr3_aa: CSVKDPSISGGSHEQYF

v_call: TRBV5-1
j_call: TRBJ2-1
d_call: NA
cdr3_aa: CASGRGNVGNEQFF

v_call: TRBV7-9
j_call: TRBJ2-3
d_call: NA
cdr3_aa: CASSLGATHTDTQYF

v_call: TRBV6-2/TRBV6-3
j_call: TRBJ2-2
d_call: TRBD2
cdr3_aa: CASIKDWTSIFPGELFF

v_call: TRBV6-2/TRBV6-3
j_call: TRBJ2-1
d_call: NA
cdr3_aa: CASSYTPLNEQFF

v_call: TRBV19
j_call: TRBJ2-7
d_call: NA
cdr3_aa: CASSNAKGGYEQYF

v_call: TRBV9
j_call: TRBJ1-5
d_call: NA
cdr3_aa: CASSGDGNSNQPQHF

v_call: TRBV3-1
j_call: TRBJ2-2
d_call: NA
cdr3_aa: CASSPWAGELFF

v_call: TRBV9
j_call: TRBJ2-1
d_call: TRBD2
cdr3_aa: CASSVVAGSSYNEQFF

v_call: TRBV2
j_call: TRBJ2-7
d_call: TRBD1
cdr3_aa: CASSGDRGYEQYF

v_call: TRBV6-2/TRBV6-3
j_call: TRBJ1-2
d_call: TRBD1
cdr3_aa: CASSYIPTGRDGYTF

v_call: TRBV29-1
j_call: TRBJ2-1
d_call: NA
cdr3_aa: CSVAGPNEQFF

v_call: TRBV9
j_call: TRBJ1-3
d_call: NA
cdr3_aa: CASSVGGAGSGNTIYF

v_call: TRBV28
j_call: TRBJ1-5
d_call: NA
cdr3_aa: CASSLVGGGNQPQHF

v_call: TRBV3-1
j_call: TRBJ1-6
d_call: NA
cdr3_aa: CASSPTPQGYNSPLHF

v_call: TRBV2
j_call: TRBJ2-2
d_call: NA
cdr3_aa: CASRGGEANTGELFF

v_call: TRBV29-1
j_call: TRBJ1-5
d_call: TRBD1
cdr3_aa: CSVQVRQGVGGNQPQHF

v_call: TRBV29-1
j_call: TRBJ1-1
d_call: NA
cdr3_aa: CSVRDGSPEAFF

v_call: TRBV11-1
j_call: TRBJ1-2
d_call: TRBD1
cdr3_aa: CASTSDRVNYGYTF

v_call: TRBV4-1
j_call: TRBJ2-1
d_call: TRBD2
cdr3_aa: CASSLLSGHNEQFF

v_call: TRBV7-9
j_call: TRBJ2-5
d_call: TRBD2
cdr3_aa: CASSLAPGLALDQETQYF

v_call: TRBV10-3
j_call: TRBJ2-7
d_call: TRBD2
cdr3_aa: CAISDAVAGNPYEQYF

v_call: TRBV11-2
j_call: TRBJ1-1
d_call: NA
cdr3_aa: CASSSLQNLNTEAFF

v_call: TRBV18
j_call: TRBJ2-1
d_call: TRBD1
cdr3_aa: CASSPRQGALNLGGNEQFF

v_call: TRBV12-3/TRBV12-4
j_call: TRBJ2-1
d_call: NA
cdr3_aa: CASSLIRQFF

v_call: TRBV20-1
j_call: TRBJ2-7
d_call: NA
cdr3_aa: CSASEGLSGIYEQYF

v_call: TRBV30
j_call: TRBJ1-2
d_call: NA
cdr3_aa: CACTFYAVYGYTF

v_call: TRBV10-3
j_call: TRBJ2-7
d_call: TRBD2
cdr3_aa: CAISDSGTFSHEQYF

v_call: TRBV29-1
j_call: TRBJ1-2
d_call: NA
cdr3_aa: CSVLGLTGSGYTF

v_call: TRBV28
j_call: TRBJ2-1
d_call: TRBD2
cdr3_aa: CASSLGGRSYNEQFF

v_call: TRBV9
j_call: TRBJ2-5
d_call: TRBD2
cdr3_aa: CASSVDGGSVGETQYF

v_call: TRBV7-6
j_call: TRBJ2-2
d_call: NA
cdr3_aa: CASSLFELNTGELFF

v_call: TRBV20-1
j_call: TRBJ2-7
d_call: TRBD2
cdr3_aa: CSASPPTSGEQYF